This T cell receptor beta chain was sequenced during a study of T cell changes during pregnancy in multiple sclerosis. Sequencing used immunoSEQ multiplex PCR; TCRdb keeps in-frame clones, though not all of them. The repertoire includes 45,000 to 65,000 clones, about 92% of them detected once, and about 0.6% sits in the top ten. The CDR3 runs to 12 residues. Deletions cut 2 bases from V and 9 bases from J, with 8 bases between. Germline lookup yields CDR1 SGHAT and CDR2 FQNNGV. This clone is categorized as medium-sized. The sequences come from CD4+ T cells from peripheral blood mononuclear cells, collected after pregnancy. The chain employs TRBV11-2 and TRBJ2-1; D gene ambiguous. The clonotype was recovered from a female donor with multiple sclerosis, enrolled in a pregnancy study. The CDR3 DNA reads TGTGCCAGCAGCTTATATCCTTCTGAGCAGTTCTTC. Its protein is CASSLYPSEQFF.